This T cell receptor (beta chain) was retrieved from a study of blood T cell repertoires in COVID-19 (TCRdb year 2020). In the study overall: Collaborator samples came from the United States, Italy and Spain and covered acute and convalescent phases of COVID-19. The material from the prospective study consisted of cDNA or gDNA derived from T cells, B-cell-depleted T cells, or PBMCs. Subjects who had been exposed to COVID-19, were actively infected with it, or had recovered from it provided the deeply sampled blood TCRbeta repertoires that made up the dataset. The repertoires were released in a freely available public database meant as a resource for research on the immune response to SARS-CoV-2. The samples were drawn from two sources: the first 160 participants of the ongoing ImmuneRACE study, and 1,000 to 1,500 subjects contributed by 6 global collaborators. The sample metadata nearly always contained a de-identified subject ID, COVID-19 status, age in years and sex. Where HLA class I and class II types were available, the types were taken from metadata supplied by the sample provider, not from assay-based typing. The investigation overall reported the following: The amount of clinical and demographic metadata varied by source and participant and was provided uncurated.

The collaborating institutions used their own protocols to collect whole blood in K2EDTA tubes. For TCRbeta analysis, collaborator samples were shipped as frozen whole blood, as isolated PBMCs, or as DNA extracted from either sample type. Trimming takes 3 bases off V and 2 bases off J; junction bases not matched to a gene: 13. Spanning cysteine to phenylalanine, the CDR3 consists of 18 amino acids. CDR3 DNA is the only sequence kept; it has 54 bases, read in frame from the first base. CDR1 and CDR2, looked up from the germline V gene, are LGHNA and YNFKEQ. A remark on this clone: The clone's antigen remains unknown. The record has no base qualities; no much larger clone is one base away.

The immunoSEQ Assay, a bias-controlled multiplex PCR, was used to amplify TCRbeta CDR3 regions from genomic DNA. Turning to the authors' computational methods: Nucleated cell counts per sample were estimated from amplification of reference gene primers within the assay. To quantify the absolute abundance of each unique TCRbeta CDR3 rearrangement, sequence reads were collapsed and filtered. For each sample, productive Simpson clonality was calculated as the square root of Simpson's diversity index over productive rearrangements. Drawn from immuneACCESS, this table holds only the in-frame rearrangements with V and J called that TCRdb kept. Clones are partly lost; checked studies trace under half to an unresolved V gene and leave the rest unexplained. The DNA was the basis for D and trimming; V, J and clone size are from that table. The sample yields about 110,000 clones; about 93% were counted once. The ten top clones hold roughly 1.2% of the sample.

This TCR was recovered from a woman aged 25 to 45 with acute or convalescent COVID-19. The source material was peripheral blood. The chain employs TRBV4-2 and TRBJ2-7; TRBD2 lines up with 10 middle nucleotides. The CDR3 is CASSQVGLADNIPYEQYF. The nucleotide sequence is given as TGTGCCAGCAGCCAGGTTGGACTAGCGGACAACATCCCCTACGAGCAGTACTTC.